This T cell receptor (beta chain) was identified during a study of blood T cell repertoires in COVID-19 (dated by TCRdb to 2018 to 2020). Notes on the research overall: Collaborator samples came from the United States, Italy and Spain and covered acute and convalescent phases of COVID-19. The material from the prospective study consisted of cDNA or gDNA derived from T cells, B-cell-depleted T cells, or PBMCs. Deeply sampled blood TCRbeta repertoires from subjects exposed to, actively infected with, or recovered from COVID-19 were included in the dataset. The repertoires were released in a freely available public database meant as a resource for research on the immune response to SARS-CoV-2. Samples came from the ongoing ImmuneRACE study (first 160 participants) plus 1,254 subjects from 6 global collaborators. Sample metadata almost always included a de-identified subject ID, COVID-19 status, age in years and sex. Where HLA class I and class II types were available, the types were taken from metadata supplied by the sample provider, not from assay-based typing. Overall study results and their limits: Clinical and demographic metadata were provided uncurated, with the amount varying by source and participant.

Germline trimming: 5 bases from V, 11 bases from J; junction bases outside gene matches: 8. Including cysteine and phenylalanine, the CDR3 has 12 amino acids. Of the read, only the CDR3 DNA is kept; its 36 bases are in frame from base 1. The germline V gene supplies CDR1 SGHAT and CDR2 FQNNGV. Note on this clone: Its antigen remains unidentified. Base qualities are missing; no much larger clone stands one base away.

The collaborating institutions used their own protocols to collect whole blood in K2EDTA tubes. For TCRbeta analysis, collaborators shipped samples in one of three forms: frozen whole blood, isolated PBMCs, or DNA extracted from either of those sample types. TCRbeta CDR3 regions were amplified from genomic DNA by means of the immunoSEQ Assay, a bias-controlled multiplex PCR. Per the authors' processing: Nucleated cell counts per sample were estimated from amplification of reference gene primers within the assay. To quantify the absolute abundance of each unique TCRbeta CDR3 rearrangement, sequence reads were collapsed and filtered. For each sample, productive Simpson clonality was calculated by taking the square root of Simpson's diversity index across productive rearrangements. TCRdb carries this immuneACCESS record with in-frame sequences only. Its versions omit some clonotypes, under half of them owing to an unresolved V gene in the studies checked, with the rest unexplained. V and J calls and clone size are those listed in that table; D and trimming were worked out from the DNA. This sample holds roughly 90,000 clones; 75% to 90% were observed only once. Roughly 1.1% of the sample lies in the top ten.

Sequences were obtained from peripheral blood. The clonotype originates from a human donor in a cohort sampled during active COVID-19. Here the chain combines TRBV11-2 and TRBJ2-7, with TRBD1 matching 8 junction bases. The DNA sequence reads TGTGCCAGCAGCCTCACGGACAGGGAGAAGTACTTC. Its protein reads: CASSLTDREKYF. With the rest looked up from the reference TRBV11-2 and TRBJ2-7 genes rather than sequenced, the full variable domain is EAGVAQSPRYKIIEKRQSVAFWCNPISGHATLYWYQQILGQGPKLLIQFQNNGVVDDSQLPKDRFSAERLKGVDSTLKIQPAKLEDSAVYLCASSLTDREKYFGPGTRLTVT.